This entry features one T cell receptor (beta chain) sequence. Its specificity is unknown. The sample is drawn from a study of T cell responses to AZD1222 COVID-19 vaccine. Study details: Second doses that came at about 4 or about 12 weeks were put together.

The CDR3 totals 13 residues. Trimming removed 8 bases from V and 6 bases from J, with 14 bases in between. CDR1 MDHEN and CDR2 SYDVKM come from the germline V gene. General study findings and limits: When two AZD1222 doses had been given, Spike-specific TCR breadth and depth rose. Spike was spanned by vaccine-associated CD4 TCRs, with dominance at 160-218 and 743-854. Donors skewed white British and female; clonal diversity was possibly underestimated.

Sequenced by immunoSEQ multiplex PCR; TCRdb stores in-frame clones only, minus some. Among approximately 79,000 clones listed, 75% to 90% were seen once. The sequence derives from an adult in good health. The chain couples TRBV28 to TRBJ2-4; perhaps TRBD1 as D (5 bases). This material consisted of peripheral blood, taken on day 0 of AZD1222 vaccination. CDR3 DNA sequence: TGTGCCAGCGCAAGGGGTTGGGGAAACATTCAGTACTTC. This encodes CASARGWGNIQYF.